These 21 T cell receptor beta chains were sequenced from one sample in a study of shared clonotypes between healthy human individuals. Naive CD8 cells lacked CD45RO and underwent positive selection for CCR7, leaving out terminally differentiated effector memory CD45RA+ cells. TCRdb's table, derived via immunoSEQ multiplex PCR, lists solely in-frame clones and lacks some. This sample has hundreds of thousands of clones, with approximately 96% found just once. The sample was naive CD8+ T cells sorted from blood. The receptors were sampled from a woman in her thirties in good health.

V gene TRBV27 combines with J gene TRBJ1-1; D remains ambiguous. The CDR3 is 15 residues long. V was shortened by 2 bases and J by 5 bases, with 15 bases between the two germline ends. CDR1 is MNHEY and CDR2 is SMNVEV in the germline V gene (reference sequence). This CDR3 reads CASSLRYGSGTEAFF. The CDR3 DNA reads TGTGCCAGCAGTTTACGGTACGGCTCCGGTACTGAAGCTTTCTTT.

The chain uses TRBV5-1 and TRBJ2-3; possibly TRBD2 for D (6 bases). This CDR3 has 13 amino acids. V lost 4 bases and J 3 bases, leaving 9 bases between the germline ends. CDR1 SGHRS and CDR2 YFSETQ come from the germline V gene. The CDR3 loop reads CASSAEGTDTQYF. The CDR3 DNA reads TGCGCCAGCAGCGCGGAGGGGACAGATACGCAGTATTTT.

Details on this clone: The same CDR3 is also encoded by other DNA sequences in this sample. The genes are TRBV19 and TRBJ1-5, with a possible D match to TRBD1 (6 bases). The germline V gene encodes CDR1 LNHDA and CDR2 SQIVND (reference sequence). The CDR3 has 15 amino acids. The V end lost 2 bases, the J end lost 1 base, and 9 bases lay between the germline ends. CDR3 coding DNA: TGTGCCAGTAGTATATACGGACAGAGCAATCAGCCCCAGCATTTT. Protein product: CASSIYGQSNQPQHF.

As for this clone: Different DNA sequences within this sample yield the same CDR3. The rearrangement uses TRBV28 and TRBJ1-2; D is possibly TRBD1 (6 bases). Per germline, CDR1 MDHEN and CDR2 SYDVKM. This CDR3 is 15 amino acids long. Trimming took 6 bases from V and 3 from J, leaving 17 bases between them. In DNA, the CDR3 is TGTGCCAGCAGCCCCAGGGGTGGGCCCGACTATGGCTACACCTTC. Amino acids: CASSPRGGPDYGYTF.

The CDR3 DNA reads TGTGCCTGGGGCCGGTGGGGGTCTGAGCAGTTCTTC. Translation: CAWGRWGSEQFF. V and J are TRBV30 and TRBJ2-1; perhaps D is TRBD1 or TRBD2 (5 bases each). The length of the CDR3 is 12 residues. V was pared by 5 bases and J by 9 bases, with 14 bases between. Germline lookup yields CDR1 GTSNPN and CDR2 SVGIG (reference sequence).

In the case of this clone: This sample also contains other DNA sequences that code for the same CDR3. This chain joins TRBV30 and TRBJ1-1; D is unresolved. The CDR3 consists of 13 residues. The germline V gene encodes CDR1 GTSNPN and CDR2 SVGIG (reference sequence). The V end was cut by 0 bases, the J end by 1 base, with 6 bases between. This CDR3 is CAWSVAGNTEAFF. CDR3 nucleotide sequence: TGTGCCTGGAGTGTAGCGGGGAACACTGAAGCTTTCTTT.

The chain links TRBV11-3 to TRBJ2-3, with 9 positions matching TRBD1. The V gene end was trimmed by 5 bases and the J gene end by 3 bases; junction bases not matched to a gene: 6. CDR1 SGHNT and CDR2 YENEEA come from the germline V gene. This CDR3 contains 15 residues. The DNA for the CDR3 is TGTGCCAGCAGCCGCACAGGGGGCAGGACAGATACGCAGTATTTT. As protein: CASSRTGGRTDTQYF.

Only one count was recorded for this clone. V is TRBV28 and J is TRBJ2-7; 7 nucleotides match TRBD2. V was clipped by 3 bases and J by 2 bases; unmatched bases: 7. Germline CDR1 reads MDHEN; CDR2 reads SYDVKM. The CDR3 spans 15 residues. The DNA for the CDR3 is TGTGCCAGCAGTTTGCTTCCTAGCGGCACCTACGAGCAGTACTTC. The encoded protein is CASSLLPSGTYEQYF.

The chain employs TRBV11-2 and TRBJ2-7; weak D call: TRBD2 (5 bases). The germline V and J ends were trimmed by 2 bases and 2 bases, with 10 bases remaining between them. CDR3 size: 14 residues. From germline, CDR1 is SGHAT and CDR2 FQNNGV. The CDR3 region has the DNA TGTGCCAGCAGCTTAAATCTAGCTACCTACGAGCAGTACTTC. It encodes CASSLNLATYEQYF.

The V call is TRBV11-3, the J call TRBJ2-1; 11 bases are shared with TRBD2. This CDR3 comprises 18 residues. Germline CDR1 reads SGHNT; CDR2 reads YENEEA. After removal of 0 bases from V and 9 bases from J, the junction contained 13 bases not matched to a gene. Here the CDR3 DNA reads TGTGCCAGCAGCTTAGATTCTGCACTAGCGGGAGCCGCCGCTGAGCAGTTCTTC. Its protein is CASSLDSALAGAAAEQFF.

The genes are TRBV28 and TRBJ2-7; 11 bases match TRBD2. The CDR3 length is 16 residues. Germline-derived CDR1 and CDR2 are MDHEN and SYDVKM. V shed 5 bases, J shed 4 bases, and the junction held 10 bases outside the gene matches. The DNA of the CDR3 is TGTGCCAGCAGTGCGGGGGGGACTAGCGGCTCATACGAGCAGTACTTC. Protein: CASSAGGTSGSYEQYF.

The chain is built from TRBV11-2 and TRBJ2-7, with TRBD2 matching 14 bases. Germline V gives CDR1 SGHAT, CDR2 FQNNGV. Trimming cost V 7 bases and J 2 bases; bases outside gene matches: 4. The CDR3 is made up of 15 amino acids. CDR3 region: CASTQTSGRAYEQYF. The CDR3 nucleotides read TGTGCCAGCACCCAGACTAGCGGGAGGGCCTACGAGCAGTACTTC.

The rearrangement links TRBV4-1 to TRBJ2-7; D is uncertain. The V end was cut by 2 bases, the J end by 7 bases, with 15 bases between. The CDR3 runs to 14 residues. CDR1 and CDR2 (germline): MGHRA, YSYEKL. Here the CDR3 DNA reads TGCGCCAGCAGCCAACTAGGTGGACCATCGGAGCAGTACTTC. Residues: CASSQLGGPSEQYF.

Only one count was recorded for this clone. The gene calls are TRBV5-4 and TRBJ2-7; D gene uncertain. Germline CDR1 SGHNT, CDR2 YYREEE (reference sequence). The CDR3 runs 14 residues. Trimming took off 4 bases at V and 4 bases at J, with 15 bases between the two ends. CDR3 nucleotide sequence: TGTGCCAGCAGCGCCGCCCCCCTAGGGTACGAGCAGTACTTC. Translation gives CASSAAPLGYEQYF.

The chain links TRBV4-2 to TRBJ2-1, with 10 bases that match TRBD2. V lost 4 bases, J lost 0 bases, and 6 bases stayed unmatched. Looked up from germline, CDR1 is LGHNA and CDR2 is YNFKEQ. The CDR3 runs to 17 residues. The CDR3, as DNA: TGTGCCAGCAGCCCGAGGGCTAGCGGGAGCTCCTACAATGAGCAGTTCTTC. Residues: CASSPRASGSSYNEQFF.

The V call is TRBV29-1, the J call TRBJ2-7; D remains ambiguous. CDR1 SQVTM and CDR2 ANQGSEA come from the germline V gene. CDR3 length: 13 residues. V was cut by 7 bases and J by 6 bases, with 19 bases left in between. Here the CDR3 reads CSATGPKIGEQYF. Here the CDR3 DNA reads TGCAGCGCGACCGGGCCTAAGATCGGCGAGCAGTACTTC.

The chain joins TRBV7-6 to TRBJ2-2, with TRBD2 as a possible D gene (6 bases). The germline V gene encodes CDR1 SGHVS and CDR2 FNYEAQ. V lost 2 bases and J lost 3, with 13 bases in between. This CDR3 has 16 amino acids. CDR3 coding DNA: TGTGCCAGCAGCTTAACGGTTAGCGGACACACCGGGGAGCTGTTTTTT. Its translation: CASSLTVSGHTGELFF.

The CDR3 sequence is CASSTNLEQYF. CDR3 nucleotide sequence: TGTGCCAGCAGTACCAACCTCGAGCAGTACTTC. The chain combines TRBV6-1 with TRBJ2-7; D not certain. Trimming took 5 bases from V and 6 from J, leaving 8 bases between them. The CDR3 has 11 residues. Germline loops: CDR1 MNHNS, CDR2 SASEGT.

V gene TRBV6-6 combines with J gene TRBJ2-1, with D unclear. The CDR3 totals 14 residues. V was pared by 7 bases and J by 0 bases, with 10 bases between. Per the germline V gene, CDR1 is MNHNY and CDR2 is SVGAGI (reference sequence). As DNA, the CDR3 is TGTGCCAGCACTGGCGGCAGCTCCTACAATGAGCAGTTCTTC. Encoded protein: CASTGGSSYNEQFF.

Comment on this clone: Other DNA sequences in the same sample also yield this CDR3. The chain joins TRBV27 to TRBJ1-5, with TRBD1 matching over 7 bases. Germline V lookup: CDR1 MNHEY, CDR2 SMNVEV (reference sequence). V dropped 2 bases and J dropped 4; count of bases not matched to a gene: 2. The CDR3 consists of 14 residues. The CDR3 nucleotides read TGTGCCAGCAGTTTAAGACAGGGAAATCAGCCCCAGCATTTT. Its protein product is CASSLRQGNQPQHF.

The V gene is TRBV21-1, the J gene TRBJ2-1; whether TRBD1, the table's D call, matches the DNA was not checked. TRBV21-1 represents a pseudogene. This CDR3 has 18 amino acids. CDR3 sequence reads: CASSKGGTGDFKYNEQFF. CDR3 sequence (DNA): TGTGCCAGCAGCAAAGGGGGGACAGGGGACTTCAAATACAATGAGCAGTTCTTC.